One sample yielded the 19 T cell receptor beta chains listed below, sequenced in a study of blood T cell repertoires in COVID-19. Sequencing used immunoSEQ multiplex PCR; TCRdb keeps in-frame clones, though not all of them. Of about 190,000 clones in the sample, roughly 80% were seen once. Sequencing input: peripheral blood. The source of these receptors is a woman between 45 and 65 years old with acute or convalescent COVID-19.

The chain uses TRBV12-3 or TRBV12-4 and TRBJ1-1, with D unclear. Trimming removed 4 bases at V and 0 bases at J, with 3 bases between. The CDR3 runs to 12 residues. CDR3: CASSSVNTEAFF. As DNA, the CDR3 is TGTGCCAGCAGTTCCGTGAACACTGAAGCTTTCTTT.

This clone was counted once. CDR3 DNA: TGTGCCAGTAGTACTACATCCCCGGACAGGTGGAGGGCGGGATCTCTAGCCAAAAACATTCAGTACTTC. Its protein product is CASSTTSPDRWRAGSLAKNIQYF. The chain combines TRBV19 with TRBJ2-4; D possibly corresponds to TRBD1 (7 bases). This CDR3 contains 23 residues. The germline V and J ends were trimmed by 4 bases and 0 bases, with 34 bases remaining between them. Germline lookup yields CDR1 LNHDA and CDR2 SQIVND (reference sequence).

This rearrangement joins TRBV3-1 (or the pseudogene TRBV3-2) to TRBJ2-3, with D possibly matching TRBD2 (6 bases). Deletions cut 5 bases from V and 3 bases from J, with 15 bases between. This CDR3 has 15 residues. CDR1 is LGHDT, CDR2 YNNKEL, per germline (reference sequence). DNA of the CDR3: TGTGCCAGCAGCTTTCCGGGACTTTTAACAGATACGCAGTATTTT. It is translated as CASSFPGLLTDTQYF.

This clone was observed a handful of times. V and J are TRBV5-8 and TRBJ1-6; 8 bases are a match to TRBD1. The CDR3 spans 18 residues. J gave up 8 bases and V 3 bases, and 16 bases lay outside the gene matches. CDR1 is SGHTS and CDR2 is YDEGEE in the germline V gene. This CDR3 is CASSSAHLQGVMDSPLHF. The CDR3 nucleotides are TGTGCCAGCAGCTCGGCGCACCTACAGGGGGTAATGGATTCACCCCTCCACTTT.

V gene TRBV9 combines with J gene TRBJ1-2, with no clear D. The germline V gene encodes CDR1 SGDLS and CDR2 YYNGEE. The CDR3 has 16 amino acids. Trimming cost V 3 bases and J 4 bases, with 19 bases left between them. CDR3 sequence: CASSARPSQATYGYTF. DNA of the CDR3: TGTGCCAGCAGCGCCCGACCTTCTCAGGCTACCTATGGCTACACCTTC.

The gene calls are TRBV5-1 and TRBJ2-1; D call uncertain. V gave up 0 bases and J gave up 0 bases, with 7 bases separating them. The CDR3 contains 15 residues. Germline V gene sequence: CDR1 SGHRS, CDR2 YFSETQ. Here the CDR3 reads CASSLVQNSYNEQFF. Written as DNA, the CDR3 is TGCGCCAGCAGCTTGGTTCAGAACTCCTACAATGAGCAGTTCTTC.

The chain carries TRBV7-8 and TRBJ2-3; TRBD2 matches 9 bases. Germline trimming cut 1 base from V and 2 bases from J; bases unmatched to any gene: 4. Germline loops: CDR1 SGHVS, CDR2 FQNEAQ. This CDR3 comprises 16 residues. CDR3 sequence: CASSLVASGATDTQYF. The CDR3 DNA reads TGTGCCAGCAGCTTAGTAGCTAGCGGGGCCACAGATACGCAGTATTTT.

The gene calls are TRBV21-1 and TRBJ1-4. TRBV21-1 is annotated as a pseudogene. This CDR3 has 15 residues. This chain's CDR3 is CASSRDFATNEKLFF. Here the CDR3 DNA reads TGTGCCAGCAGCAGGGACTTTGCAACTAATGAAAAACTGTTTTTT.

The chain carries TRBV11-2 and TRBJ2-3, with a possible D match to TRBD1 (6 bases). Per the germline V gene, CDR1 is SGHAT and CDR2 is FQNNGV. The CDR3 has 17 residues. Deletions cut 5 bases from V and 1 base from J, with 19 bases between. CDR3 in amino acids: CASSRTGPGYRTDTQYF. CDR3 in DNA: TGTGCCAGCAGCCGTACAGGGCCCGGTTATCGCACAGATACGCAGTATTTT.

This chain joins TRBV6-5 and TRBJ2-2; unclear D gene. With 2 bases removed from V and 6 bases from J, the gap between germline ends came to 4 bases. CDR3 length equals 12 residues. Germline CDR1 and CDR2: MNHEY and SVGAGI. CDR3 DNA sequence: TGTGCCAGCAGTTACGAGCCCGGGGAGCTGTTTTTT. Translation gives CASSYEPGELFF.

This sequence joins TRBV7-2 and TRBJ2-2, with TRBD1 as a possible D gene (6 bases). This CDR3 comprises 14 residues. Germline CDR1 is SGHTA and CDR2 is FQGNSA. Trimming shortened V by 1 base and J by 5 bases, and 8 bases separated the two germline ends. Here the CDR3 reads CASSLDRATGELFF. The CDR3 bases are TGTGCCAGCAGCTTAGACAGGGCGACCGGGGAGCTGTTTTTT.

The CDR3 DNA is TGTGCCAGCTCAAGGACTAGCGGGAGGATGTACAATGAGCAGTTCTTC. It codes for CASSRTSGRMYNEQFF. The chain links TRBV28 to TRBJ2-1, with 14 nucleotides matching TRBD2. The CDR3 has 16 amino acids. With 8 bases clipped from V and 4 bases from J, the junction kept 7 bases outside the gene matches. CDR1 MDHEN and CDR2 SYDVKM come from the germline V gene.

V is TRBV5-1 and J is TRBJ1-2; 7 nucleotides agree with TRBD1. CDR1 is SGHRS and CDR2 is YFSETQ in the germline V gene. V lost 4 bases and J lost 5; bases outside the gene matches: 11. The CDR3 loop spans 15 amino acids. The CDR3 DNA is TGCGCCAGCAGCCCGGGACAGATCTCGCCTTATGGCTACACCTTC. Translation gives CASSPGQISPYGYTF.

DNA for the CDR3: TGCGCCAGCAGCCCAGCAGAGGGATGGATGAGCACAGATACGCAGTATTTT. Translation: CASSPAEGWMSTDTQYF. The chain is built from TRBV4-3 and TRBJ2-3, with D tentatively TRBD2 (5 bases). Trimming shortened V by 4 bases and J by 0 bases, and 17 bases separated the two germline ends. Germline CDR1 is LGHNA and CDR2 is YSLEER. CDR3 length: 17 amino acids.

V usage is TRBV6-2 or TRBV6-3 and J usage is TRBJ1-2; D perhaps matches TRBD1 (6 bases). Germline loops: CDR1 MNHEY, CDR2 SVGEGT. There are 13 residues in the CDR3. V lost 6 bases to trimming and J lost 8 bases, with 16 bases between them. CDR3 region: CASSNRQVWGYTF. CDR3 bases: TGTGCCAGCAGCAATCGACAGGTTTGGGGCTACACCTTC.

The chain carries TRBV7-6 and TRBJ1-2; D remains ambiguous. Germline loops: CDR1 SGHVS, CDR2 FNYEAQ. This CDR3 region has 15 residues. V gave up 2 bases and J gave up 7 bases, with 17 bases separating them. Here the CDR3 DNA reads TGTGCCAGCAGCTTATTACAGAGAGCGGCTAGTGGCTACACCTTC. Protein product: CASSLLQRAASGYTF.

This clone was seen more than once but under ten times. The genes are TRBV27 and TRBJ1-1; 7 positions match TRBD1. The CDR3 is 15 residues long. The V and J ends lost 4 bases and 0 bases, in that order; junction bases with no gene match: 5. CDR1 and CDR2 from the germline V gene are MNHEY and SMNVEV (reference sequence). The CDR3 here is CASSSGQYMNTEAFF. The CDR3 DNA is TGTGCCAGCAGTTCGGGACAGTACATGAACACTGAAGCTTTCTTT.

This chain joins TRBV18 and TRBJ2-1, with D possibly being TRBD1 (6 bases). With 2 bases removed from V and 6 bases from J, the gap between germline ends came to 11 bases. The CDR3 runs to 14 residues. Germline V gives CDR1 KGHSH, CDR2 LQKENI. CDR3 DNA: TGTGCCAGCTCACCATACGGACAGATCAATGAGCAGTTCTTC. Translation: CASSPYGQINEQFF. Together with reference TRBV18 and TRBJ2-1, the CDR3 gives the full variable domain: NAGVMQNPRHLVRRRGQEARLRCSPMKGHSHVYWYRQLPEEGLKFMVYLQKENIIDESGMPKERFSAEFPKEGPSILRIQQVVRGDSAAYFCASSPYGQINEQFFGPGTRLTVL.

The chain couples TRBV6-5 to TRBJ2-1, with D perhaps matching TRBD1 (6 bases). CDR1 is MNHEY and CDR2 is SVGAGI in the germline V gene. The CDR3 runs to 15 residues. Trimming left V 6 bases short and J 10 bases short, with 22 bases between. DNA for the CDR3: TGTGCCAGCAGCCGAACACCCTCCTACAGGGAGGAGCAGTTCTTC. Translating gives CASSRTPSYREEQFF.